This T cell receptor (beta chain) was profiled in a study of blood T cell repertoires in COVID-19. As for the study in general: Acute and convalescent COVID-19 samples came from the United States, Italy and Spain.

Authors' methods: Estimation of nucleated cell counts was performed using reference gene primer amplification. Measured with immunoSEQ multiplex PCR; TCRdb has only the in-frame clones, and not every one. From that table come the V and J calls and clone size; the DNA was used to work out D and trimming. The sample has around 300,000 clones; around 90% are singletons. The Seattle patients joined while their infection was active and were tracked longitudinally afterward. On this clone: Other DNA sequences in this sample translate to the same CDR3.

This CDR3 is 16 amino acids long. Trimming removed 0 bases from V and 4 bases from J; junction bases left unmatched: 5. The germline V gene encodes CDR1 MGHRA and CDR2 YSYEKL. The source is a woman aged 45-65 years with COVID-19, enrolled during active disease. Sequencing used peripheral blood. The chain combines TRBV4-1 with TRBJ2-1; the match to TRBD2 covers 8 bases. DNA of the CDR3: TGCGCCAGCAGCCAAGATCCCTCGGGAGGGTACAATGAGCAGTTCTTC. The encoded protein is CASSQDPSGGYNEQFF.